This T cell receptor beta chain derives from a study of radiotherapy plus CTLA-4 blockade in lung cancer (dated by TCRdb to the late 2010s). About the full investigation: Among enrolled patients, about 19% had an objective response and 31% reached disease control. General findings and caveats noted by the study authors: TCR clones derived from tumors expanded in peripheral blood after treatment with radiotherapy and ipilimumab. Early dynamic changes in blood T cell clones, together with increased serum interferon-beta after radiation, were reported as the strongest predictors of response.

CDR1 and CDR2, looked up from the germline V gene, are SGHTA and FQGNSA. V is cut back by 5 bases and J by 1 base, with 5 bases in the junction unmatched. The CDR3 runs 15 residues from the cysteine to the phenylalanine. The kept DNA is CDR3 alone, 45 bases in frame from the first base. In regard to this clone: The antigen this receptor binds is unknown. Within one base of it there is no much larger clone, and no base qualities were kept.

Focal radiation therapy combined with CTLA-4 blockade (ipilimumab) was tested in patients with chemo-refractory metastatic non-small-cell lung cancer. The library was built by means of the immunoSEQ multiplex PCR assay. The table comes from immuneACCESS by way of TCRdb, which keeps in-frame sequences with V and J called. Part of the clones is missing from these tables; in studies checked, under half for an unresolved V gene and the rest for unknown reasons. Across this sample there are roughly 120,000 clones, with approximately 84% seen only once. The ten top clones hold about 5% of the sample. The TCR sequence derives from a human donor with non-small cell lung cancer who had a partial response to radiotherapy plus ipilimumab. The sequence is built from TRBV7-2 and TRBJ2-3; 8 bases in between match TRBD2. The sequencing used peripheral blood, collected from a patient treated with radiotherapy plus ipilimumab. The DNA reads TGTGCCAGCAGCCGTCCGGGACTAGGCACAGATACGCAGTATTTT. The resulting protein is CASSRPGLGTDTQYF. With the portions outside the CDR3 filled from the reference TRBV7-2 and TRBJ2-3 genes, the complete variable region becomes GAGVSQSPSNKVTEKGKDVELRCDPISGHTALYWYRQSLGQGLEFLIYFQGNSAPDKSGLPSDRFSAERTGGSVSTLTIQRTQQEDSAVYLCASSRPGLGTDTQYFGPGTRLTVL.